Listed here is a single TCR beta chain. The table came from immunoSEQ multiplex PCR; TCRdb's copy has only in-frame clones and leaves some out. The sample comprises 110,000 to 150,000 clones, roughly three quarters of which are singletons, and 1.5% to 2.5% rests with the top ten. The sample originates from a study of blood T cell repertoires in COVID-19. The sample taken for sequencing was peripheral blood. The TCR was taken from a woman in her sixties or seventies with acute or convalescent COVID-19.

The CDR3 spells CASSLRGPYGYTF. The CDR3, as DNA: TGTGCCAGCAGTTTACGAGGCCCCTATGGCTACACCTTC. V is TRBV12-3 or TRBV12-4 and J is TRBJ1-2; D not certain. This CDR3 is built from 13 residues. Trimming left V 2 bases short and J 4 bases short, with 8 bases between.